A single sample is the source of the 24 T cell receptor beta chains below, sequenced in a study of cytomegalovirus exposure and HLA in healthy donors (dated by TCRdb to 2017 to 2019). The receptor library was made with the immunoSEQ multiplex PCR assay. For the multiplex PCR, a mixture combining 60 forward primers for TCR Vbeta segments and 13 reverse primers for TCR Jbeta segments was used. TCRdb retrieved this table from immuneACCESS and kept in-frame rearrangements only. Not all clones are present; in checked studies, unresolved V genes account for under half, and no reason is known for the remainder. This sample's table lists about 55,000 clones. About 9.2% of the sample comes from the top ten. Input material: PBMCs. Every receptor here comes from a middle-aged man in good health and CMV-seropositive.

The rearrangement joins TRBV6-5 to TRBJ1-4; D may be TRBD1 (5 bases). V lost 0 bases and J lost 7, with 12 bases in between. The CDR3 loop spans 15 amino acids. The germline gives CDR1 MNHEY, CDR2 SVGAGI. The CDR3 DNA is TGTGCCAGCAGTTACTCGGGGGGTAAAAGTGAAAAACTGTTTTTT. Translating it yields CASSYSGGKSEKLFF.

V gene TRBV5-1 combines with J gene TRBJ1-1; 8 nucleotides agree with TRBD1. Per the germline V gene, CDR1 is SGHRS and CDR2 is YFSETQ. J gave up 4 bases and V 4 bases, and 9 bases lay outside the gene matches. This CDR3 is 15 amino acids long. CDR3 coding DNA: TGCGCCAGCAGCAGCGGACAGGGTGGTCGCACTGAAGCTTTCTTT. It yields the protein CASSSGQGGRTEAFF.

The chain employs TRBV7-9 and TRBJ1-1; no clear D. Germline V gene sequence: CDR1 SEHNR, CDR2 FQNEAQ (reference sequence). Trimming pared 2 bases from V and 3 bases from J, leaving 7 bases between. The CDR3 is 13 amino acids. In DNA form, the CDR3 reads TGTGCCAGCAGCTTAAACAGTGACACTGAAGCTTTCTTT. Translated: CASSLNSDTEAFF.

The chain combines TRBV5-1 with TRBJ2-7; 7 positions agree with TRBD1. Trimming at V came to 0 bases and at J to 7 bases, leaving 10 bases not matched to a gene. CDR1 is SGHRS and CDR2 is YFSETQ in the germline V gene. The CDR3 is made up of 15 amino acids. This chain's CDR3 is CASSLAAGGRGEQYF. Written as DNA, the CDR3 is TGCGCCAGCAGCTTGGCGGCAGGGGGAAGAGGAGAGCAGTACTTC.

CDR3 residues: CASSRRGTGNTIYF. In nucleotides, the CDR3 is TGTGCCAGCAGCCGACGGGGGACTGGAAACACCATATATTTT. The chain carries TRBV13 and TRBJ1-3; perhaps TRBD1 as D (5 bases). V shed 5 bases and J shed 2 bases, with 10 bases lying between them. This CDR3 has 14 amino acids. The germline CDR1 and CDR2 sequences are PRHDT and FYEKMQ (reference sequence).

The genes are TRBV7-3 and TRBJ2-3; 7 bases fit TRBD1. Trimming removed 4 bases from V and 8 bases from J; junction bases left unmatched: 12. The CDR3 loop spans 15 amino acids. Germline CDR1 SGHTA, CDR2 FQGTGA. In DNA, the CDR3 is TGTGCCAGCAGCTCACCGGGACAGCTCCCTGGTACGCAGTATTTT. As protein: CASSSPGQLPGTQYF. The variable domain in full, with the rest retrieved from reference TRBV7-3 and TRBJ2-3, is GAGVSQTPSNKVTEKGKYVELRCDPISGHTALYWYRQSLGQGPEFLIYFQGTGAADDSGLPNDRFFAVRPEGSVSTLKIQRTERGDSAVYLCASSSPGQLPGTQYFGPGTRLTVL.

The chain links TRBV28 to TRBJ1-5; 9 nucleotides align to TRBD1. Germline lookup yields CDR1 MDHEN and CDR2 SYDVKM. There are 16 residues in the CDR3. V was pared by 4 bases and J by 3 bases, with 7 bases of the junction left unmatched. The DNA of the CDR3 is TGTGCCAGCAGTTCCACCGACAGGGGGAACAATCAGCCCCAGCATTTT. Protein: CASSSTDRGNNQPQHF.

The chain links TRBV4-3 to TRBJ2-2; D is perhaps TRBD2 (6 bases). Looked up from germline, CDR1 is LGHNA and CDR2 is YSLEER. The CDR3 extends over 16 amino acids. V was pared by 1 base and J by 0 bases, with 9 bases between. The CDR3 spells CASSQGLAPNTGELFF. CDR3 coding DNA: TGCGCCAGCAGCCAAGGTCTAGCGCCGAACACCGGGGAGCTGTTTTTT.

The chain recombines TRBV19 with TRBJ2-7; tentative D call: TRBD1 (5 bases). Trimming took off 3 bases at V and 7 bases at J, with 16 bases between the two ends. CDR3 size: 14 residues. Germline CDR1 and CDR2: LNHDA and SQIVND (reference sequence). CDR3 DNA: TGTGCCAGTAGTATCCCAGGGAAGTTGGGGGAGCAGTACTTC. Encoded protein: CASSIPGKLGEQYF.

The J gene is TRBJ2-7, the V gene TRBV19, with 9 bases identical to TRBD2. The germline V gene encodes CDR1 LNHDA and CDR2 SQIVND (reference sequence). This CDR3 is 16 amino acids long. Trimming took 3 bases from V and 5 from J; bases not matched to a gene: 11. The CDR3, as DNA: TGTGCCAGTAGTATTGAACCGGGACTAGCTAAACACGAGCAGTACTTC. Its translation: CASSIEPGLAKHEQYF.

This chain's CDR3 is CASSIDGRHSSGANVLTF. The CDR3 region has the DNA TGTGCCAGTAGTATAGATGGCAGGCACAGCTCTGGGGCCAACGTCCTGACTTTC. The chain is built from TRBV19 and TRBJ2-6; the D is unclear. Trimming stripped 0 bases from V and 0 bases from J, with 12 bases between. CDR3 length equals 18 residues. Germline V gene sequence: CDR1 LNHDA, CDR2 SQIVND (reference sequence). The variable domain in full, with the rest retrieved from reference TRBV19 and TRBJ2-6, is DGGITQSPKYLFRKEGQNVTLSCEQNLNHDAMYWYRQDPGQGLRLIYYSQIVNDFQKGDIAEGYSVSREKKESFPLTVTSAQKNPTAFYLCASSIDGRHSSGANVLTFGAGSRLTVL.

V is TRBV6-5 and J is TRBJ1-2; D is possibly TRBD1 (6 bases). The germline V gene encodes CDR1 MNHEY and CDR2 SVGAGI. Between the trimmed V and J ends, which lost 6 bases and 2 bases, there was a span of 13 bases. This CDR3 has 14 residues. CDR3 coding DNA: TGTGCCAGCAGCTACCGACAGGCAAACTATGGCTACACCTTC. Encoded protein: CASSYRQANYGYTF.

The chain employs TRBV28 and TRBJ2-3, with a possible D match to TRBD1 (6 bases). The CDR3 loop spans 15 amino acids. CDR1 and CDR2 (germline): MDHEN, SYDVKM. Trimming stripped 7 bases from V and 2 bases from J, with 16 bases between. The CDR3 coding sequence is TGTGCCAGCACGGCATTTGGGGGCCACACAGATACGCAGTATTTT. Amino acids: CASTAFGGHTDTQYF.

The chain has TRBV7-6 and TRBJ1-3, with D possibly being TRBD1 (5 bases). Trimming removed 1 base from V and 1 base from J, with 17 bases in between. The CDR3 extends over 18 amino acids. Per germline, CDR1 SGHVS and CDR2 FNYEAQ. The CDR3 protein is CASSLVLTGGTSGNTIYF. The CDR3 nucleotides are TGTGCCAGCAGCTTAGTCTTAACCGGCGGGACTTCTGGAAACACCATATATTTT.

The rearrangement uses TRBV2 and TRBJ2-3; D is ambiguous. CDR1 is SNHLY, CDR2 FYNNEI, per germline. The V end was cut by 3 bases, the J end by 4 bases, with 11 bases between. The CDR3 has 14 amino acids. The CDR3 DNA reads TGTGCCAGCAGTGAGGTCTTACTGGCAGATACGCAGTATTTT. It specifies CASSEVLLADTQYF.

CDR3: CARSGGQVVKLFF. The CDR3 DNA is TGTGCCAGAAGCGGAGGACAGGTAGTAAAACTGTTTTTT. The V gene is TRBV5-3, the J gene TRBJ1-4; 7 nucleotides match TRBD1. TRBV5-3 is an ORF, with its function uncertain. V lost 4 bases, J lost 10 bases, and 7 bases stayed unmatched. This CDR3 region has 13 residues.

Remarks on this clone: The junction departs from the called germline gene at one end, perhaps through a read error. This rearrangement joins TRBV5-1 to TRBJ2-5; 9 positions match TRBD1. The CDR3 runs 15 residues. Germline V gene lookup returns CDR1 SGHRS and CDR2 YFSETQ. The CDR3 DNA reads TGCGCCAGCACCGACGGACAGGGGCTTAGGGAGAACCAGTACTTC. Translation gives CASTDGQGLRENQYF.

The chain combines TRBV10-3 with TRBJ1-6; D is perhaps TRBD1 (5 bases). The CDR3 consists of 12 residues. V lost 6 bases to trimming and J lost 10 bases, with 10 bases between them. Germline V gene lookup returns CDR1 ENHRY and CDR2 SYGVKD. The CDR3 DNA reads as TGTGCCATCAGGGAGACAGAATCACCCCTCCACTTT. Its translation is CAIRETESPLHF.

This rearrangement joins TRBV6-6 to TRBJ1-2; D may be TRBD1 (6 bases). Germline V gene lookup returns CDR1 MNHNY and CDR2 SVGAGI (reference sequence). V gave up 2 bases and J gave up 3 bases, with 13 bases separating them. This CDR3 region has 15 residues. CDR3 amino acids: CASSYPGQQYYGYTF. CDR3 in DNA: TGTGCCAGCAGTTACCCCGGACAGCAATACTATGGCTACACCTTC.

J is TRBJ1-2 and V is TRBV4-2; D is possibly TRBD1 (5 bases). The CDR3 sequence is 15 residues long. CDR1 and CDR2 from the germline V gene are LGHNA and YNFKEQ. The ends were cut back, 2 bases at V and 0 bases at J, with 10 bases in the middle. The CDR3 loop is CASSQTTGSNYGYTF. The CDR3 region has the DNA TGTGCCAGCAGCCAAACTACAGGATCTAACTATGGCTACACCTTC.

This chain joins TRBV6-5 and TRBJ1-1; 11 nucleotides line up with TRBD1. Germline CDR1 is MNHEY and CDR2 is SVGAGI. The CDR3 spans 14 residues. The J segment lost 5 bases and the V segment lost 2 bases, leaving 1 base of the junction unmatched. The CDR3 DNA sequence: TGTGCCAGCAGTTACGGGACAGGGGGAACTGAAGCTTTCTTT. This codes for CASSYGTGGTEAFF.

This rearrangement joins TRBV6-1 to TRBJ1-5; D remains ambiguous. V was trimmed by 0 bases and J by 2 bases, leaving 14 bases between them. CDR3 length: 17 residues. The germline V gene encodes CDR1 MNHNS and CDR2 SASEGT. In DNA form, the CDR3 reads TGTGCCAGCAGTGAAGCATCTGGTGCGCTGGGCAATCAGCCCCAGCATTTT. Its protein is CASSEASGALGNQPQHF.

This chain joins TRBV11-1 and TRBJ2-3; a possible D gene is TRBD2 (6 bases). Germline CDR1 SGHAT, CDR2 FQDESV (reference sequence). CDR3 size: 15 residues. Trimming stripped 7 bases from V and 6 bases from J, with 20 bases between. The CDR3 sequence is CASTPPLGLPDTQYF. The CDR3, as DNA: TGTGCCAGCACCCCGCCCCTGGGACTCCCCGATACGCAGTATTTT.

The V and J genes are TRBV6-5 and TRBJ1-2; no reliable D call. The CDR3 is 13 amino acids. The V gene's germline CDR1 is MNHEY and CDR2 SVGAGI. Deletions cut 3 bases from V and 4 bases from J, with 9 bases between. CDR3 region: CASSYSAGYGYTF. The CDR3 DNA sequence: TGTGCCAGCAGTTATTCCGCGGGCTATGGCTACACCTTC.